At least ten counts were recorded for the clone carrying this T cell receptor beta chain. The antigen remains unidentified. Trimming took 0 bases from V and 5 from J; bases not matched to a gene: 13. CDR3 size: 17 residues. Per the germline V gene, CDR1 is MNHNS and CDR2 is SASEGT. The sample originates from a study of read filtering for tumor transcriptome and immune sequencing. Study details: 8 patients were R-ISS I, 16 were R-ISS II, 6 or 7 were R-ISS III. Findings of the study overall: This fraction held mixed bone marrow immune cells after CD138-negative sorting. Single-read clonotypes: roughly 81% of IR-seq clonotypes (roughly 3.5% of reads), around three quarters of RNA-seq clonotypes (around 48% of reads).

Molecular barcoded adaptors covering alpha/delta and beta/gamma chains were used on roughly 400 ng RNA. TCRdb redid the calling of the reads with MiXCR, one entry per CDR3 protein. Among 62,000 or so distinct CDR3 sequences listed, 20% to 25% were seen once. The chain uses TRBV6-1 and TRBJ2-7; 7 nucleotides line up with TRBD2. Sequences were obtained from a population of CD138-negative cells sorted from bone marrow. The receptor was isolated from a donor at least 40 years old with multiple myeloma. CDR3 nucleotides: TGTGCCAGCAGTGAAGCCGGGAGGTGGGACTGGGCCAACGAGCAGTACTTC. Protein sequence: CASSEAGRWDWANEQYF.